The clone carrying this TCR beta chain was recorded a few times. What it recognizes is unknown. These data belong to a study of shared clonotypes between healthy human individuals. General observations from the study: The study found roughly 5% of naive CD4 clonotypes shared across four donors. As a rule, naive subsets had a larger estimated richness than memory subsets.

This was a deep-level run. Genomic DNA from each subset was divided evenly over several immunoSEQ plates. Repertoires were generated with immunoSEQ multiplex PCR, while TCRdb's copy carries only in-frame clones and drops some. The sample contains about 2.4 million clones, about 92% of which appear only once. The V gene lost 1 base and the J gene lost 0 bases, with 9 bases spanning the gap. Germline V lookup: CDR1 SGHTA, CDR2 FQGNSA. The CDR3 has 15 amino acids. The sequence came from a man between 18 and 35 years old in good health. This sequence joins TRBV7-2 and TRBJ1-1; TRBD1 might be the D (5 bases). The sample taken for sequencing was naive CD4+ T cells sorted from blood. Sample subset: CD45RA+ positively selected. The CDR3 loop is CASSLDGAVNTEAFF. CDR3 nucleotides: TGTGCCAGCAGCTTAGATGGGGCGGTGAACACTGAAGCTTTCTTT.